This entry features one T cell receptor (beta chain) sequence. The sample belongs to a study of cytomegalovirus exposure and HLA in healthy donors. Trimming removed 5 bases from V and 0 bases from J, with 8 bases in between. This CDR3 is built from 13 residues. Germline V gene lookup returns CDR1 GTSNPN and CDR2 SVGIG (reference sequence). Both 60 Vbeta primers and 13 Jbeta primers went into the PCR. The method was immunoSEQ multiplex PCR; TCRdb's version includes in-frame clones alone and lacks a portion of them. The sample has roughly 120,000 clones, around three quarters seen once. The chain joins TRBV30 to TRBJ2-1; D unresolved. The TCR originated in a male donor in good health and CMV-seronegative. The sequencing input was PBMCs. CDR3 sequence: CAWAASSYNEQFF. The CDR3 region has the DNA TGTGCCTGGGCCGCGAGCTCCTACAATGAGCAGTTCTTC. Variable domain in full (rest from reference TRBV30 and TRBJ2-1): SQTIHQWPATLVQPVGSPLSLECTVEGTSNPNLYWYRQAAGRGLQLLFYSVGIGQISSEVPQNLSASRPQDRQFILSSKKLLLSDSGFYLCAWAASSYNEQFFGPGTRLTVL.